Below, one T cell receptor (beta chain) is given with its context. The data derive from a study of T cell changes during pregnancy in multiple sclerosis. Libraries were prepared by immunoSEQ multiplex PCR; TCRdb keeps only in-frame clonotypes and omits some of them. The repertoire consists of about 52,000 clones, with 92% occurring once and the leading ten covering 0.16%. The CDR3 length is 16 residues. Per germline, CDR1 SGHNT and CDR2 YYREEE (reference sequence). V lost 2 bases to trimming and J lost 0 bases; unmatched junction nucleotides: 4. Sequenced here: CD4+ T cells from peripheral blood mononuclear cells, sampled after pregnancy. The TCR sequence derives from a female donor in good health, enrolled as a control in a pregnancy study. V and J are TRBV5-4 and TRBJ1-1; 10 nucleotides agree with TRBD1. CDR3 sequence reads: CASSLMGTGVNTEAFF. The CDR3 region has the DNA TGTGCCAGCAGCTTAATGGGGACAGGGGTGAACACTGAAGCTTTCTTT.